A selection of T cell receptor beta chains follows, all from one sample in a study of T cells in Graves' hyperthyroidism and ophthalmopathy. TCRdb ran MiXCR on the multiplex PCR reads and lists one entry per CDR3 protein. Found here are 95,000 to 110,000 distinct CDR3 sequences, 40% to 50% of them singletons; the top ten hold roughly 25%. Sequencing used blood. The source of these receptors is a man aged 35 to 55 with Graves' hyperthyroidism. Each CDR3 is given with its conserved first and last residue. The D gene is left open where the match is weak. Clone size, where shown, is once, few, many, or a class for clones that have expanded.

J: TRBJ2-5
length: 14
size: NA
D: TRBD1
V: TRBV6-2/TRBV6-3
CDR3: CAGRPRDSRETQYF
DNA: TGTGCCGGCAGACCCCGGGACAGTCGGGAGACCCAGTACTTC

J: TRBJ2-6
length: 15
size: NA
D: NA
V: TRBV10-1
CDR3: CASSSGTAGANVLTF
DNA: TGCGCCAGCAGCTCAGGGACTGCTGGGGCCAACGTCCTGACTTTC

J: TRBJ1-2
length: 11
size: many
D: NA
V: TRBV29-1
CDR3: CSVEGSRGYTF
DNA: TGCAGCGTTGAGGGTTCTCGCGGCTACACCTTC

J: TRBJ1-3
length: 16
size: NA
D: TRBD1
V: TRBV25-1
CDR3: CASSALQGAAGNTIYF
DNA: TGTGCCAGCAGTGCCCTACAGGGGGCCGCTGGAAACACCATATATTTT

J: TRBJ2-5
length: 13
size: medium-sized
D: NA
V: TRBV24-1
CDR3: CATSEESQETQYF
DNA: TGTGCCACCAGTGAGGAGAGCCAAGAGACCCAGTACTTC

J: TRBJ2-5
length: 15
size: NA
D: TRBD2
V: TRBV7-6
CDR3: CASSTSGTTRETQYF
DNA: TGTGCCAGCAGCACTAGCGGGACCACCAGGGAGACCCAGTACTTC

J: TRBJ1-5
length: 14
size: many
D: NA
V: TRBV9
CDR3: CASSLSSGGQPQHF
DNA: TGTGCCAGCAGCCTGTCTTCTGGGGGTCAGCCCCAGCATTTT

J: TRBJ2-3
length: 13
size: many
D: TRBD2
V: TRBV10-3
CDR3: CAISELLAGAEYF
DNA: TGTGCCATCAGTGAGCTCCTAGCGGGGGCAGAGTATTTT

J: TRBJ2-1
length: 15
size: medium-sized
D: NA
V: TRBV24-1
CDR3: CATDGGSANYNEQFF
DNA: TGTGCCACGGATGGTGGTAGCGCCAACTACAATGAGCAGTTCTTC

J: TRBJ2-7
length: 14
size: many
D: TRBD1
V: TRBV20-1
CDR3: CSAADREEEYEQYF
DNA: TGCAGTGCGGCTGACAGGGAAGAGGAGTACGAGCAGTACTTC

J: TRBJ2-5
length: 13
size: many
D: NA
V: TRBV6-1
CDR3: CATSAGPEETQYF
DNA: TGTGCCACTTCGGCGGGGCCAGAAGAGACCCAGTACTTC

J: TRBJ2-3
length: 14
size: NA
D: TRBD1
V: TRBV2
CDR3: CASRRDRATDTQYF
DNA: TGTGCCAGCAGGCGGGACAGGGCGACAGATACGCAGTATTTT

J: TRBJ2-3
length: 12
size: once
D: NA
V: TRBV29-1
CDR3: CSEGTSLSSQYF
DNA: TGCAGCGAGGGGACAAGCTTGTCTTCGCAATATTTC

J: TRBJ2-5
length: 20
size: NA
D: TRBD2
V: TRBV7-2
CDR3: CASSQDITSGRGGGSETQYF
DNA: TGCGCCAGCAGCCAAGATATCACTAGCGGGAGGGGCGGGGGCTCAGAGACCCAGTACTTC

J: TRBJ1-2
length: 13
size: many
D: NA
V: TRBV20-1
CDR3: CSVELGAHYGYTF
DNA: TGCAGTGTGGAGTTGGGGGCTCACTATGGCTACACCTTC

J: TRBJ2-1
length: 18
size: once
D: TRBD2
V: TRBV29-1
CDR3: CSVEDHVTSGSSYNEQFF
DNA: TGCAGCGTTGAAGATCATGTAACTAGCGGGAGCTCCTACAATGAGCAGTTCTTC

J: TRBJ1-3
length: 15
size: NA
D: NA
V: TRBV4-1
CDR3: CASSHPTTAGNTIYF
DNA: TGCGCCAGCAGCCATCCGACCACAGCTGGAAACACCATATATTTT

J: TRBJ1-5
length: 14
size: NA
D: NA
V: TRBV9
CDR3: CASSPRIQGETQHF
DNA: TGTGCCAGCAGCCCCCGGATTCAGGGAGAGACCCAGCATTTT

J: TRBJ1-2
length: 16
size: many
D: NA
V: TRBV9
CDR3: CASSVDPGTYSYGYTF
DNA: TGTGCCAGCAGCGTAGACCCAGGGACGTATTCCTATGGCTACACCTTC

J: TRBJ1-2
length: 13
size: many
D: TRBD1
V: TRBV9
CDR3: CASGKGTDYGYTF
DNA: TGTGCCAGCGGGAAGGGGACAGACTATGGCTACACCTTC

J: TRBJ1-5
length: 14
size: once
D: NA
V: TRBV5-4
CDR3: CASSLTVRNQPQHF
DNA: TGTGCCAGCAGCTTGACAGTGAGGAATCAGCCCCAGCATTTT

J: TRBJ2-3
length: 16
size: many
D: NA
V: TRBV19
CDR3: CASSTPGTAALDTQYF
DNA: TGTGCCAGTAGTACACCAGGGACGGCTGCCCTAGATACGCAGTATTTT

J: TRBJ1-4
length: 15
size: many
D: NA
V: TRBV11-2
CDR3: CASSLGQGYNEKLFF
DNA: TGTGCCAGCAGCCTAGGGCAGGGATATAATGAAAAACTGTTTTTT

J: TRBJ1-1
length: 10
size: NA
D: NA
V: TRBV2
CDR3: CASREGSAFF
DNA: TGTGCCAGCAGGGAAGGTTCGGCTTTCTTT

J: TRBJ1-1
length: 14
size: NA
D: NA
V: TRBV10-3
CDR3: CAISEAGQNTEAFF
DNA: TGTGCCATCAGTGAGGCAGGGCAGAACACTGAAGCTTTCTTT

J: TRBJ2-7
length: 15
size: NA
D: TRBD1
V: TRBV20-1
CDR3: CSARGTGNSFHEQYF
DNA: TGCAGTGCTAGGGGGACAGGGAACTCGTTCCACGAGCAGTACTTC

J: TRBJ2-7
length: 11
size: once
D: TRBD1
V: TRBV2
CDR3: CASTTGGEQYF
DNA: TGTGCCAGCACCACAGGGGGCGAGCAGTACTTC

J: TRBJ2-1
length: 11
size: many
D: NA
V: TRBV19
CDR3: CASSMYNEQFF
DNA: TGTGCCAGTAGTATGTACAATGAGCAGTTCTTC

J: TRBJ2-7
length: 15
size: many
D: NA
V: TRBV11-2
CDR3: CASSLAGTSPYEQYF
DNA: TGTGCCAGCAGCTTAGCCGGGACCTCGCCCTACGAGCAGTACTTC

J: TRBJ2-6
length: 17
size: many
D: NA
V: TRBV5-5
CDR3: CASSPRGGAGGANVLTF
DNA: TGTGCCAGCAGCCCTAGGGGGGGAGCAGGAGGGGCCAACGTCCTGACTTTC

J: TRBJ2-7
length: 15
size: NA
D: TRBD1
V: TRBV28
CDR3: CASSLSRTGPYEQYF
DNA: TGTGCCAGCAGTTTATCCCGGACAGGGCCCTACGAGCAGTACTTC

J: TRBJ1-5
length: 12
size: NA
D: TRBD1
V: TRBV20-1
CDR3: CSVPDRGLYEHF
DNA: TGCAGTGTCCCGGACAGGGGGCTCTACGAGCATTTT

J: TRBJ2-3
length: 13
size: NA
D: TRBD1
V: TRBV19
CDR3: CASSIETGRDEHF
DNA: TGTGCCAGTAGTATCGAGACAGGGCGCGACGAGCATTTT

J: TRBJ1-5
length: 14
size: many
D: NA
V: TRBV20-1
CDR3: CSALSRRSNQPQHF
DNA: TGCAGTGCCCTATCACGACGGTCCAATCAGCCCCAGCATTTT

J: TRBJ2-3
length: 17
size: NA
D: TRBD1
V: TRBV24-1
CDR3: CATGQTYTGGIADTQYF
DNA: TGTGCCACCGGACAAACTTATACAGGGGGCATCGCAGATACGCAGTATTTT

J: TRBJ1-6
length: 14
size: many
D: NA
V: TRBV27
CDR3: CASRPLGYNSPLHF
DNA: TGTGCCAGCAGACCGTTGGGATATAATTCACCCCTCCACTTT

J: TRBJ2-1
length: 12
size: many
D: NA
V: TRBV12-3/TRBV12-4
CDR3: CASSRPYNEQFF
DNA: TGTGCCAGCAGTCGACCGTACAATGAGCAGTTCTTC

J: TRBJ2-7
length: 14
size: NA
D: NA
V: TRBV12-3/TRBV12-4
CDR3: CASSLGRDSYEQYF
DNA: TGTGCCAGCAGTTTGGGGAGAGACTCCTACGAGCAGTACTTC

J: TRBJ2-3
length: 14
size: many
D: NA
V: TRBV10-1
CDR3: CARTRGGRTDTQYF
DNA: TGCGCCCGCACCCGGGGCGGAAGGACAGATACGCAGTATTTT

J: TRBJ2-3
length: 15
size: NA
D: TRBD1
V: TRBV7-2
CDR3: CASSPPTGGRDTQYF
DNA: TGTGCCAGCTCACCACCGACAGGGGGAAGAGATACGCAGTATTTT

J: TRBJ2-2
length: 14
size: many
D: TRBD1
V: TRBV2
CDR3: CASSEGQGFGELFF
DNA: TGTGCCAGCAGTGAAGGACAGGGCTTCGGGGAGCTGTTTTTT

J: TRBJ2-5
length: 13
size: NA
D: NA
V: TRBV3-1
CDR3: CASSPWGRETQYF
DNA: TGTGCCAGCAGCCCCTGGGGGCGAGAGACCCAGTACTTC

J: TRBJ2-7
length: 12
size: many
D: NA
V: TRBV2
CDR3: CASRRGGYEQYF
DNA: TGTGCCAGCAGGAGAGGGGGGTACGAGCAGTACTTC

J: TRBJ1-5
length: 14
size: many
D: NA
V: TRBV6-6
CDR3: CASKLRGDNQPQHF
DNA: TGTGCCAGCAAGCTTAGGGGGGACAATCAGCCCCAGCATTTT

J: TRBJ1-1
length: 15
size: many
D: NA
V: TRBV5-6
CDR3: CASTLGGGRQFEAFF
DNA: TGTGCCAGCACCCTGGGGGGTGGTCGCCAATTTGAAGCTTTCTTT

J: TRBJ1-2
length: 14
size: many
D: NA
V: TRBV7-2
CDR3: CASSPEGDTYGYTF
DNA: TGTGCCAGCAGCCCCGAGGGGGACACCTATGGCTACACCTTC

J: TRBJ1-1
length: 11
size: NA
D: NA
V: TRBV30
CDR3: CAWSTGTEAFF
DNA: TGTGCCTGGAGTACCGGCACTGAAGCTTTCTTT

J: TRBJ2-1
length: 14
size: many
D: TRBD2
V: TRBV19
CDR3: CASSIQASGIEQFF
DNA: TGTGCCAGTAGTATACAGGCTAGCGGGATTGAGCAGTTCTTC

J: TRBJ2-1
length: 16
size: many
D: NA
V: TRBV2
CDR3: CASSALLALHYNEQFF
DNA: TGTGCCAGCAGTGCCCTCCTAGCGCTCCACTACAATGAGCAGTTCTTC

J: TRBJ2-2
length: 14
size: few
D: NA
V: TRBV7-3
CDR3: CASSLSGARGELFF
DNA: TGTGCCAGCAGCTTATCAGGGGCGCGCGGGGAGCTGTTTTTT

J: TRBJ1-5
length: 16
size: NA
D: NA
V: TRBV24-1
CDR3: CAPREGGSISNQPQHF
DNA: TGTGCCCCCCGAGAAGGGGGATCAATTAGCAATCAGCCCCAGCATTTT

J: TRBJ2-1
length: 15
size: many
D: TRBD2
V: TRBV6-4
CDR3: CASSPTSGTYNEQFF
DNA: TGTGCCAGCAGCCCTACTAGCGGCACCTACAATGAGCAGTTCTTC

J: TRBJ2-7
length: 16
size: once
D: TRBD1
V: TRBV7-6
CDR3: CASSLGGQGFSYEQYF
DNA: TGTGCCAGCAGCTTAGGGGGACAGGGGTTCTCCTACGAGCAGTACTTC

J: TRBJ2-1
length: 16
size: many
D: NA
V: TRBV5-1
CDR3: CASSLGLGAFYNEQFF
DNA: TGCGCCAGCAGCTTAGGGCTGGGGGCTTTTTACAATGAGCAGTTCTTC

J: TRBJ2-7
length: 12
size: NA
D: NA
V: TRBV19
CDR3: CARDPALYEQYF
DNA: TGTGCTAGAGATCCGGCACTCTACGAGCAGTACTTC

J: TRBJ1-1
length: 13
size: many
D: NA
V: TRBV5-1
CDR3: CASSLLGAGEAFF
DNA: TGCGCCAGCAGCTTGTTGGGGGCGGGTGAAGCTTTCTTT

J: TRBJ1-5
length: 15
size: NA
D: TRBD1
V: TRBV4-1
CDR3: CASSPTGGTNQPQHF
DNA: TGCGCCAGCAGTCCGACAGGGGGAACTAATCAGCCCCAGCATTTT

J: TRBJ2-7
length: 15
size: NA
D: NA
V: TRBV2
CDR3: CASSGRTGSWGEQYF
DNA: TGTGCCAGCAGTGGGAGAACAGGGTCTTGGGGCGAGCAGTACTTC

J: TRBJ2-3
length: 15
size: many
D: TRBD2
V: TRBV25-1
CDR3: CASSYSRGRSDTQYF
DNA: TGTGCCAGCAGTTATTCTCGCGGGAGGTCAGATACGCAGTATTTT

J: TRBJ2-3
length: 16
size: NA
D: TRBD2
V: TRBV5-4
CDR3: CASSTSVGRGTDTQYF
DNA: TGTGCCAGCAGTACCAGCGTGGGGAGGGGCACAGATACGCAGTATTTT